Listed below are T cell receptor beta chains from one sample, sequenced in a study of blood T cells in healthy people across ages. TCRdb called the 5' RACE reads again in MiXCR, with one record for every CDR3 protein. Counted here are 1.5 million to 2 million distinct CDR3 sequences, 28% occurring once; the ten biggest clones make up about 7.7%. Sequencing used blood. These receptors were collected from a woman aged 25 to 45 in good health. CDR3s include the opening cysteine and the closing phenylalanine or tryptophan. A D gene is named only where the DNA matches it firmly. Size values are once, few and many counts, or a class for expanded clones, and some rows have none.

cdr3_aa: CASSYSSLASETQYF
cdr3_nt: TGTGCCAGCAGTTACTCGAGTTTGGCTAGCGAGACCCAGTACTTC
j_call: TRBJ2-5
clone_size: few
v_call: TRBV6-2/TRBV6-3
d_call: NA

cdr3_aa: CASSLWTEDTQYF
cdr3_nt: TGTGCCAGCAGCTTATGGACCGAGGATACGCAGTATTTT
j_call: TRBJ2-3
clone_size: few
v_call: TRBV7-2
d_call: NA

cdr3_aa: CASSFQATVLGSGELFF
cdr3_nt: TGTGCCAGCAGTTTTCAGGCGACAGTTTTGGGTTCTGGGGAGCTGTTTTTT
j_call: TRBJ2-2
clone_size: NA
v_call: TRBV12-3/TRBV12-4
d_call: NA

cdr3_aa: CACRWTGSTDTQYF
cdr3_nt: TGTGCCTGCCGCTGGACAGGGAGCACAGATACGCAGTATTTT
j_call: TRBJ2-3
clone_size: NA
v_call: TRBV30
d_call: TRBD1

cdr3_aa: CASSLSTTVGNEQFF
cdr3_nt: TGCGCCAGCAGCTTGTCGACGACAGTCGGCAATGAGCAGTTCTTC
j_call: TRBJ2-1
clone_size: few
v_call: TRBV5-1
d_call: NA

cdr3_aa: CASSLEQGPDTQYF
cdr3_nt: TGCGCCAGCAGCTTGGAACAGGGCCCAGATACGCAGTATTTT
j_call: TRBJ2-3
clone_size: NA
v_call: TRBV5-1
d_call: NA

cdr3_aa: CSAQITGRFANGYTF
cdr3_nt: TGCAGTGCTCAGATCACAGGGAGGTTTGCTAATGGCTACACCTTC
j_call: TRBJ1-2
clone_size: few
v_call: TRBV20-1
d_call: NA

cdr3_aa: CASWEGYSNQPQHF
cdr3_nt: TGTGCCAGTTGGGAGGGTTATAGCAATCAGCCCCAGCATTTT
j_call: TRBJ1-5
clone_size: NA
v_call: TRBV12-3/TRBV12-4
d_call: NA

cdr3_aa: CASRPAGQLYGYTF
cdr3_nt: TGTGCCAGCAGGCCGGCGGGACAACTCTATGGCTACACCTTC
j_call: TRBJ1-2
clone_size: NA
v_call: TRBV12-3/TRBV12-4
d_call: NA

cdr3_aa: CSASGLYKRDTQYF
cdr3_nt: TGCAGTGCTTCCGGCCTGTATAAGAGAGATACGCAGTATTTT
j_call: TRBJ2-3
clone_size: NA
v_call: TRBV20-1
d_call: NA

cdr3_aa: CASSLIRTSNEQYF
cdr3_nt: TGTGCCAGCAGCTTAATCCGGACGAGCAATGAGCAGTACTTC
j_call: TRBJ2-5
clone_size: NA
v_call: TRBV7-8
d_call: NA

cdr3_aa: CASSQTDGEKLFF
cdr3_nt: TGTGCCAGCAGCCAAACCGATGGTGAAAAACTGTTTTTT
j_call: TRBJ1-4
clone_size: NA
v_call: TRBV6-5
d_call: NA

cdr3_aa: CSVALGTGTQPQHF
cdr3_nt: TGCAGCGTTGCCCTAGGGACAGGGACTCAGCCCCAGCATTTT
j_call: TRBJ1-5
clone_size: NA
v_call: TRBV29-1
d_call: TRBD1

cdr3_aa: CSTGSYYNEQFF
cdr3_nt: TGCAGTACGGGGTCCTACTACAATGAGCAGTTCTTC
j_call: TRBJ2-1
clone_size: NA
v_call: TRBV20-1
d_call: NA

cdr3_aa: CASSQDPPAGVLYEQFF
cdr3_nt: TGCGCCAGCAGCCAGGACCCCCCGGCGGGAGTGCTCTATGAGCAGTTCTTC
j_call: TRBJ2-1
clone_size: NA
v_call: TRBV4-3
d_call: TRBD2

cdr3_aa: CSARDPYRGQETQYF
cdr3_nt: TGCAGTGCTAGAGACCCATACAGGGGACAAGAGACCCAGTACTTC
j_call: TRBJ2-5
clone_size: many
v_call: TRBV20-1
d_call: TRBD1

cdr3_aa: CAISERQSGTGELFF
cdr3_nt: TGTGCCATCAGTGAGAGGCAGTCGGGCACCGGGGAGCTGTTTTTT
j_call: TRBJ2-2
clone_size: NA
v_call: TRBV10-3
d_call: NA

cdr3_aa: CASSLAGGRSYEKLFF
cdr3_nt: TGTGCCAGCAGCTTGGCCGGGGGACGGTCTTATGAAAAACTGTTTTTT
j_call: TRBJ1-4
clone_size: NA
v_call: TRBV5-4
d_call: NA

cdr3_aa: CASSQVQQTSYNEQFF
cdr3_nt: TGTGCCAGCAGCCAAGTACAACAAACCTCCTACAATGAGCAGTTCTTC
j_call: TRBJ2-1
clone_size: few
v_call: TRBV14
d_call: NA

cdr3_aa: CASSLRLTGGVTEAFF
cdr3_nt: TGTGCCAGCAGCTTACGATTAACAGGGGGCGTCACTGAAGCTTTCTTT
j_call: TRBJ1-1
clone_size: NA
v_call: TRBV7-9
d_call: TRBD1

cdr3_aa: CASISRAVQETQYF
cdr3_nt: TGTGCCAGCATCTCGAGGGCGGTTCAAGAGACCCAGTACTTC
j_call: TRBJ2-5
clone_size: NA
v_call: TRBV7-9
d_call: NA

cdr3_aa: CASSLAQRAPYEQYF
cdr3_nt: TGTGCCAGCAGCTTGGCCCAGCGGGCCCCCTACGAGCAGTACTTC
j_call: TRBJ2-7
clone_size: NA
v_call: TRBV5-6
d_call: NA

cdr3_aa: CASSQLFGGASYEQYF
cdr3_nt: TGCGCCAGCAGCCAACTCTTCGGGGGGGCCTCCTACGAGCAGTACTTC
j_call: TRBJ2-7
clone_size: NA
v_call: TRBV4-1
d_call: TRBD2

cdr3_aa: CASSVSGTHTDTQYF
cdr3_nt: TGTGCCAGCAGCGTATCGGGGACCCACACAGATACGCAGTATTTT
j_call: TRBJ2-3
clone_size: few
v_call: TRBV5-5
d_call: NA

cdr3_aa: CASSISNIQYF
cdr3_nt: TGTGCCAGCAGCATAAGCAACATTCAGTACTTC
j_call: TRBJ2-4
clone_size: few
v_call: TRBV11-2
d_call: NA

cdr3_aa: CSALTGFVNEQFF
cdr3_nt: TGCAGCGCTTTGACAGGGTTTGTCAATGAGCAGTTCTTC
j_call: TRBJ2-1
clone_size: many
v_call: TRBV29-1
d_call: TRBD1

cdr3_aa: CASSLALRGVPGELFF
cdr3_nt: TGTGCCAGCAGCTTAGCCCTTCGGGGGGTTCCCGGGGAGCTGTTTTTT
j_call: TRBJ2-2
clone_size: NA
v_call: TRBV7-6
d_call: TRBD2

cdr3_aa: CPTPSETPGLGTDTQYF
cdr3_nt: TGTCCCACCCCGTCGGAAACCCCGGGACTCGGCACAGATACGCAGTATTTT
j_call: TRBJ2-3
clone_size: few
v_call: TRBV24-1
d_call: NA

cdr3_aa: CASGGLAGITDTQYF
cdr3_nt: TGTGCCAGCGGGGGACTAGCGGGGATTACAGATACGCAGTATTTT
j_call: TRBJ2-3
clone_size: few
v_call: TRBV28
d_call: TRBD2

cdr3_aa: CASSVARGTTDTQYF
cdr3_nt: TGTGCCAGCAGCGTTGCCAGGGGGACCACAGATACGCAGTATTTT
j_call: TRBJ2-3
clone_size: NA
v_call: TRBV7-2
d_call: TRBD1

cdr3_aa: CATSRELAGGIGGTGELFF
cdr3_nt: TGTGCCACCAGCAGGGAACTAGCGGGAGGGATCGGAGGCACCGGGGAGCTGTTTTTT
j_call: TRBJ2-2
clone_size: NA
v_call: TRBV15
d_call: TRBD2

cdr3_aa: CASSLGGRSSFYNEQFF
cdr3_nt: TGTGCCAGCAGCTTAGGCGGAAGGTCGAGCTTCTACAATGAGCAGTTCTTC
j_call: TRBJ2-1
clone_size: few
v_call: TRBV7-9
d_call: NA

cdr3_aa: CAWSAYPGNQPQHF
cdr3_nt: TGTGCCTGGAGTGCATACCCGGGGAATCAGCCCCAGCATTTT
j_call: TRBJ1-5
clone_size: NA
v_call: TRBV30
d_call: NA

cdr3_aa: CASSPQVPDTQYF
cdr3_nt: TGTGCCAGCAGCCCGCAAGTACCAGATACGCAGTATTTT
j_call: TRBJ2-3
clone_size: NA
v_call: TRBV6-5
d_call: NA

cdr3_aa: CASSLARLAGAQQYF
cdr3_nt: TGTGCCAGCAGCTTAGCGCGACTAGCGGGAGCCCAGCAGTACTTC
j_call: TRBJ2-5
clone_size: NA
v_call: TRBV7-9
d_call: TRBD2

cdr3_aa: CASSKPLYGYTF
cdr3_nt: TGTGCCAGCAGCAAGCCTCTCTATGGCTACACCTTC
j_call: TRBJ1-2
clone_size: NA
v_call: TRBV7-2
d_call: NA

cdr3_aa: CASSLKLDWGNEQFF
cdr3_nt: TGTGCCAGCAGTTTGAAATTAGACTGGGGCAATGAGCAGTTCTTC
j_call: TRBJ2-1
clone_size: NA
v_call: TRBV12-3/TRBV12-4
d_call: NA

cdr3_aa: CSARGSGGRTKNIQYF
cdr3_nt: TGCAGTGCTAGAGGGAGCGGAGGACGGACCAAAAACATTCAGTACTTC
j_call: TRBJ2-4
clone_size: many
v_call: TRBV20-1
d_call: NA

cdr3_aa: CASSLDILKWGYSPLHF
cdr3_nt: TGTGCCAGCAGCTTAGATATATTAAAGTGGGGGTACTCACCCCTCCACTTT
j_call: TRBJ1-6
clone_size: NA
v_call: TRBV11-2
d_call: NA

cdr3_aa: CASRRGGLYNEQFF
cdr3_nt: TGTGCCAGCAGGCGGGGGGGGTTATACAATGAGCAGTTCTTC
j_call: TRBJ2-1
clone_size: NA
v_call: TRBV7-9
d_call: TRBD2

cdr3_aa: CASSLNWNTEAFF
cdr3_nt: TGTGCCAGCAGTCTTAACTGGAACACTGAAGCTTTCTTT
j_call: TRBJ1-1
clone_size: few
v_call: TRBV6-2/TRBV6-3
d_call: NA

cdr3_aa: CASSRGPGRAFGELFF
cdr3_nt: TGTGCCAGCAGCCGAGGGCCCGGGAGGGCCTTCGGGGAGCTGTTTTTT
j_call: TRBJ2-2
clone_size: NA
v_call: TRBV7-2
d_call: TRBD2

cdr3_aa: CAGSLGWDTSYEQYF
cdr3_nt: TGTGCCGGCAGTTTGGGCTGGGACACCTCCTACGAGCAGTACTTC
j_call: TRBJ2-7
clone_size: few
v_call: TRBV12-3/TRBV12-4
d_call: NA

cdr3_aa: CASSDPGRGPKCNEQFF
cdr3_nt: TGTGCCAGCAGCGACCCCGGGCGGGGGCCGAAATGCAATGAGCAGTTCTTC
j_call: TRBJ2-1
clone_size: NA
v_call: TRBV6-6
d_call: NA

cdr3_aa: CASSAYRGFGIWVGNIQYF
cdr3_nt: TGTGCCAGCAGCGCATACAGGGGGTTTGGGATTTGGGTCGGGAACATTCAGTACTTC
j_call: TRBJ2-4
clone_size: many
v_call: TRBV7-2
d_call: TRBD1

cdr3_aa: CASSLWGQPNEKLFF
cdr3_nt: TGCGCCAGCAGCTTGTGGGGACAGCCTAATGAAAAACTGTTTTTT
j_call: TRBJ1-4
clone_size: few
v_call: TRBV5-1
d_call: TRBD1

cdr3_aa: CASSQVGVRTEAFF
cdr3_nt: TGTGCCAGCAGCCAAGTGGGCGTTAGGACTGAAGCTTTCTTT
j_call: TRBJ1-1
clone_size: NA
v_call: TRBV14
d_call: NA

cdr3_aa: CASSLEVGNNGQFF
cdr3_nt: TGTGCCAGCAGCTTAGAAGTAGGGAACAATGGGCAGTTCTTC
j_call: TRBJ2-1
clone_size: few
v_call: TRBV7-2
d_call: NA

cdr3_aa: CASSYRDRGTDTQYF
cdr3_nt: TGTGCCAGCAGTTACCGGGACAGGGGGACAGATACGCAGTATTTT
j_call: TRBJ2-3
clone_size: NA
v_call: TRBV6-5
d_call: TRBD1

cdr3_aa: CATGGPGGSYNEQFF
cdr3_nt: TGTGCCACCGGGGGGCCGGGGGGCTCCTACAATGAGCAGTTCTTC
j_call: TRBJ2-1
clone_size: NA
v_call: TRBV24-1
d_call: NA

cdr3_aa: CASSQDGRGGVETQYF
cdr3_nt: TGCGCCAGCAGCCAAGATGGGCGGGGGGGAGTGGAGACCCAGTACTTC
j_call: TRBJ2-5
clone_size: NA
v_call: TRBV4-1
d_call: TRBD2

cdr3_aa: CASSYEKGGMNTEAFF
cdr3_nt: TGTGCCAGCAGTTACGAGAAGGGGGGTATGAACACTGAAGCTTTCTTT
j_call: TRBJ1-1
clone_size: few
v_call: TRBV6-6
d_call: NA

cdr3_aa: CASSNRGRGDEQYF
cdr3_nt: TGTGCCAGCTCCAACAGGGGGCGCGGGGACGAGCAGTACTTC
j_call: TRBJ2-7
clone_size: few
v_call: TRBV18
d_call: TRBD1

cdr3_aa: CASSVLGTNYEQYF
cdr3_nt: TGTGCCAGCAGCGTTCTCGGGACCAACTACGAGCAGTACTTC
j_call: TRBJ2-7
clone_size: NA
v_call: TRBV9
d_call: NA

cdr3_aa: CASSQGGLPDTQYF
cdr3_nt: TGTGCCAGCAGCCAAGGAGGCCTCCCAGATACGCAGTATTTT
j_call: TRBJ2-3
clone_size: NA
v_call: TRBV14
d_call: NA

cdr3_aa: CARRAVREQYF
cdr3_nt: TGTGCCCGGAGGGCAGTTCGCGAGCAGTACTTC
j_call: TRBJ2-7
clone_size: NA
v_call: TRBV30
d_call: NA